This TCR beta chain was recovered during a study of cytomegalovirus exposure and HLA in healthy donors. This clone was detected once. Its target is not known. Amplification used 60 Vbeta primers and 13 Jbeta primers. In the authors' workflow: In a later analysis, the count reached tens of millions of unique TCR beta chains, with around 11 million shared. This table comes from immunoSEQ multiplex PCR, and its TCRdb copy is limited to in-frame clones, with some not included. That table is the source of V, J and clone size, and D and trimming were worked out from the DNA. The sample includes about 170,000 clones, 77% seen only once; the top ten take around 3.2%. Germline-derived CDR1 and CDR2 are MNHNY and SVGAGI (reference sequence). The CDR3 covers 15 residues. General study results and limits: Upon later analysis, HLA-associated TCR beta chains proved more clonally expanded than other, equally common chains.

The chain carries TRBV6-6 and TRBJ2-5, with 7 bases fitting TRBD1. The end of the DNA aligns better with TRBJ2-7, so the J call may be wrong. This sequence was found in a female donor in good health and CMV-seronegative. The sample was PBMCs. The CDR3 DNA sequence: TGTGCCAGCAGACCAAATCAGGGACAGCTCTACGAGCAGTACTTC. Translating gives CASRPNQGQLYEQYF.